One sample yielded the 13 T cell receptor beta chains listed below, sequenced in a study of regulatory and conventional T cells in RAG deficiency (dated by TCRdb to about 2017). The library relied on the immunoSEQ multiplex PCR assay. TCRdb provides this immuneACCESS table in a form limited to in-frame rearrangements. Some clones are lacking; in checked studies, under half of them reflect an unresolved V gene, and why the rest are absent is not known. The sample data list more than 30,000 clones, and about 87% of these were observed just once. Together, the top ten hold 5% to 6.5% of the sample. This same sample was also part of a study on regulatory T cells. The second paper states: The multiplex PCR used 52 forward TRBV primers and 13 reverse TRBJ primers, with assay-based and computational corrections for amplification bias.

The sample was CD8+ T cells sorted from blood. These receptors came from a human donor in good health.

The chain combines TRBV6-5 with TRBJ1-5; 9 positions agree with TRBD1. The germline CDR1 and CDR2 sequences are MNHEY and SVGAGI. The CDR3 has 15 amino acids. Trimming removed 5 bases from V and 6 bases from J; junction bases left unmatched: 8. CDR3 bases: TGTGCCAGCAGTCTCGGGACAGGGAGAGGTCAGCCCCAGCATTTT. This gives the protein CASSLGTGRGQPQHF.

The table lists this clone with a count of one. V and J are TRBV9 and TRBJ2-2, with D tentatively TRBD1 or TRBD2 (6 bases each). Trimming took 4 bases from V and 7 from J, leaving 17 bases between them. The CDR3 is 15 amino acids. Germline CDR1 reads SGDLS; CDR2 reads YYNGEE. The DNA for the CDR3 is TGTGCCAGCAGCCCCTCGGAAGGGGGAGGCGGGGAGCTGTTTTTT. Translated: CASSPSEGGGGELFF.

The chain joins TRBV27 to TRBJ2-2; D may be TRBD1 (6 bases). Germline V lookup: CDR1 MNHEY, CDR2 SMNVEV (reference sequence). CDR3 length: 15 amino acids. The ends were cut back, 5 bases at V and 4 bases at J, with 14 bases in the middle. The CDR3 DNA follows: TGTGCCAGCAGTGTCTCTCTAGGGGGCACCGGGGAGCTGTTTTTT. It is translated as CASSVSLGGTGELFF.

The CDR3 here is CASSSYQGAGNEQFF. DNA for the CDR3: TGTGCCAGCAGTTCATATCAGGGGGCGGGAAATGAGCAGTTCTTC. This chain links TRBV6-5 with TRBJ2-1, with 8 bases that match TRBD1. After removal of 4 bases from V and 7 bases from J, the junction contained 9 bases not matched to a gene. CDR3 length equals 15 residues. CDR1 and CDR2 from the germline V gene are MNHEY and SVGAGI.

In its sample, this clone was seen a few times. CDR3: CASSKVRGNNQPQHF. CDR3 DNA sequence: TGTGCCAGCAGCAAAGTGCGGGGAAACAATCAGCCCCAGCATTTT. V is TRBV21-1 and J is TRBJ1-5. TRBV21-1 is recorded as a pseudogene. This CDR3 comprises 15 residues.

This chain connects TRBV11-2 to TRBJ2-7, with 10 bases matching TRBD1. Unmatched junction bases numbered 3, after V lost 5 bases and J lost 2 bases. The length of the CDR3 is 14 residues. Per germline, CDR1 SGHAT and CDR2 FQNNGV. The CDR3 DNA reads TGTGCCAGCAGCCTCGACAGGGGGCCCTACGAGCAGTACTTC. It translates to CASSLDRGPYEQYF.

V usage is TRBV21-1 and J usage is TRBJ1-1. TRBV21-1 is a pseudogene locus. This CDR3 is 14 amino acids long. CDR3 DNA sequence: TGTGCCAGCAGCAAAGACGAAATGAACACTGAAGCTTTCTTT. As protein: CASSKDEMNTEAFF.

This rearrangement joins TRBV6-1 to TRBJ1-2, with D maybe TRBD1 (5 bases). In germline, CDR1 is MNHNS, CDR2 SASEGT. The CDR3 is 13 residues long. V lost 7 bases and J lost 7, with 16 bases in between. CDR3 sequence (DNA): TGTGCCAGCACCGAAGGAGGGGCCAGTGGCTACACCTTC. The encoded protein is CASTEGGASGYTF.

The chain combines TRBV19 with TRBJ2-1; the match to TRBD2 covers 8 bases. CDR1 and CDR2 (germline): LNHDA, SQIVND (reference sequence). Trimming cost V 7 bases and J 0 bases; bases outside gene matches: 5. CDR3 length equals 15 residues. This CDR3 is CASNERETSYNEQFF. The CDR3, as DNA: TGTGCCAGTAACGAGCGGGAGACCTCCTACAATGAGCAGTTCTTC.

V gene TRBV9 combines with J gene TRBJ1-2; D not certain. Trimming removed 4 bases at V and 5 bases at J, with 18 bases between. This CDR3 region has 15 residues. The germline gives CDR1 SGDLS, CDR2 YYNGEE. CDR3 nucleotides: TGTGCCAGCAGCCCGGACCGCATTAGATCATATGGCTACACCTTC. Protein product: CASSPDRIRSYGYTF.

The chain uses TRBV13 and TRBJ1-1; possible D gene TRBD1, 5 bases. V was trimmed by 10 bases and J by 0 bases, leaving 18 bases between them. The CDR3 sequence is 15 residues long. Germline CDR1 reads PRHDT; CDR2 reads FYEKMQ (reference sequence). In DNA form, the CDR3 reads TGTGCCACCTCCCCGCAGGGTCAGTTGAACACTGAAGCTTTCTTT. As protein: CATSPQGQLNTEAFF.

V usage is TRBV7-9 and J usage is TRBJ2-1, with 7 bases fitting TRBD1. The CDR3 has 13 amino acids. Germline V gene data show CDR1 as SEHNR and CDR2 as FQNEAQ (reference sequence). V lost 3 bases to trimming and J lost 8 bases; unmatched junction nucleotides: 4. CDR3: CASSFSGTDEQFF. CDR3 nucleotides: TGTGCCAGCAGCTTCAGTGGGACAGATGAGCAGTTCTTC.

This clone was recorded once. This sample also contains other DNA sequences that code for the same CDR3. The J gene is TRBJ1-1, the V gene TRBV6-1; D not resolved. V was pared by 6 bases and J by 1 base, with 12 bases between. The germline CDR1 and CDR2 sequences are MNHNS and SASEGT. CDR3 length: 14 amino acids. CDR3 sequence (DNA): TGTGCCAGCAGGGACGGACGGTCGAACACTGAAGCTTTCTTT. This codes for CASRDGRSNTEAFF.